This is a list of T cell receptor beta chains from one sample in a study of cytomegalovirus exposure and HLA in healthy donors. Method: immunoSEQ multiplex PCR; TCRdb's copy keeps in-frame clones and lacks some. The profile shows 130,000 to 150,000 clones, 75% to 80% of them singletons. Sequencing was done on a sample of PBMCs. The source of these receptors is a male donor in good health and CMV-seronegative. Each CDR3 is given with its conserved first and last residue. A D gene is named only where the DNA matches it firmly. Some rows mark clone size as missing; the rest say once, few, many or name a class of expanded clone.

j_gene | abundance | v_gene | d_gene | CDR3nt | CDR3aa
TRBJ2-7 | NA | TRBV6-6 | NA | TGTGCCAGCAGACCGACAGGCTCGACCACCTACGAGCAGTACTTC | CASRPTGSTTYEQYF
TRBJ2-5 | NA | TRBV18 | TRBD1 | TGTGCCAGCTCACCACCAACAGGGGGATCCCAAGAGACCCAGTACTTC | CASSPPTGGSQETQYF
TRBJ2-7 | NA | TRBV29-1 | NA | TGCAGCGCCCTGACAAGTACCTACGAGCAGTACTTC | CSALTSTYEQYF
TRBJ2-7 | NA | TRBV4-3 | TRBD2 | TGCCCCAGCAGCCAAGGGCCGGGACTAGCCGATTCCTACGAGCAGTACTTC | CPSSQGPGLADSYEQYF
TRBJ2-7 | NA | TRBV19 | NA | TGTGCCAGTAGTTCCACAGGTTTAGGGTCCTACGAGCAGTACTTC | CASSSTGLGSYEQYF
TRBJ2-7 | NA | TRBV5-1 | TRBD2 | TGCGCCAGCAGCTTGGAGGGGACTAGTCTTTACGAGCAGTACTTC | CASSLEGTSLYEQYF
TRBJ1-4 | NA | TRBV5-1 | TRBD1 | TGCGCCAGCAGAAAACAGGGGGCGATCAATGAAAAACTGTTTTTT | CASRKQGAINEKLFF
TRBJ1-4 | NA | TRBV7-2 | TRBD1 | TGTGCCAGCAGCCCGCGACAGGGGGCGGGTGAAAAACTGTTTTTT | CASSPRQGAGEKLFF
TRBJ2-7 | NA | TRBV30 | TRBD2 | TGTGCCTGGAGTCCCCCGGGACTAGCGGGAAACGAGCAGTACTTC | CAWSPPGLAGNEQYF
TRBJ2-3 | NA | TRBV13 | TRBD2 | TGTGCCAGCAGCCCCGGACTAGCGGGAGGGCCGAGCACAGATACGCAGTATTTT | CASSPGLAGGPSTDTQYF
TRBJ2-1 | few | TRBV7-9 | TRBD1 | TGTGCCAGCAGGAAGGGACAGCCCGTTCCGGGAGAGCAGTTCTTC | CASRKGQPVPGEQFF
TRBJ2-3 | NA | TRBV29-1 | TRBD2 | TGCAGCGTTGAAGTTGGGACTAGCGGGGGAGGTTTGCAGTATTTT | CSVEVGTSGGGLQYF
TRBJ1-1 | NA | TRBV9 | NA | TGTGCCAGCAGCAGCCGCCAAGTCTTTTCGGAAGCTTTCTTT | CASSSRQVFSEAFF
TRBJ1-5 | NA | TRBV12-5 | TRBD1 | TGTGCTAGTGGTTTGGTATTAGGACAGGATCTCAATCAGCCCCAGCATTTT | CASGLVLGQDLNQPQHF
TRBJ2-7 | NA | TRBV9 | NA | TGTGCCAGCAGCGCCACAGGGAACTACGAGCAGTACTTC | CASSATGNYEQYF
TRBJ1-6 | NA | TRBV12-5 | NA | TGTGCTAGTGGTGGCCCCACAGGGAATAATTCACCCCTCCACTTT | CASGGPTGNNSPLHF
TRBJ1-1 | NA | TRBV11-2 | NA | TGTGCCAGCAGCACAGAACCGGGGTCGATGCGGGGAGCTTTCTTT | CASSTEPGSMRGAFF
TRBJ2-7 | NA | TRBV19 | NA | TGTGCCAGTGGCTCCGGGAGCTCCTACGAGCAGTACTTC | CASGSGSSYEQYF
TRBJ2-3 | NA | TRBV29-1 | TRBD2 | TGCAGCGTTGTAGCGGGAGGGCGGAAGGATACGCAGTATTTT | CSVVAGGRKDTQYF
TRBJ1-1 | few | TRBV19 | NA | TGTGCCAGTAGTATAGTCGCCGGGACTAAAAACACTGAAGCTTTCTTT | CASSIVAGTKNTEAFF
TRBJ1-2 | NA | TRBV11-2 | TRBD1 | TGTGCCAGCAGCTTAGATTTACAAGGGGGCCGGGGCTACACCTTC | CASSLDLQGGRGYTF
TRBJ2-5 | NA | TRBV14 | TRBD2 | TGTGCCAGCAGCCAAACCGGGAGGGGCGAGACCCAGTACTTC | CASSQTGRGETQYF
TRBJ2-1 | few | TRBV5-1 | NA | TGCGCCAGCAGCTTGGAAGGGGGGGGTAGCAATGAGCAGTTCTTC | CASSLEGGGSNEQFF
TRBJ1-3 | once | TRBV7-8 | TRBD1 | TGTGCCAGCAGCTTTGGACAGGGTCTTGGAAACACCATATATTTT | CASSFGQGLGNTIYF
TRBJ2-7 | NA | TRBV5-1 | TRBD1 | TGCGCCAGCAGAGAGGGACAGGGGTACGAGCAGTACTTC | CASREGQGYEQYF
TRBJ2-7 | once | TRBV19 | TRBD1 | TGTGCCAGTAGTACGTCGTACAGGGGGGAGCAGTACTTC | CASSTSYRGEQYF
TRBJ2-7 | NA | TRBV9 | NA | TGTGCCAGCAGCGCGGGACTCGACCAAGCCAGCGAGCAGTACTTC | CASSAGLDQASEQYF
TRBJ2-4 | NA | TRBV19 | NA | TGTGCCAGTAGGGGGGGGCAGGGTCTCTTACTAGCCAAAAACATTCAGTACTTC | CASRGGQGLLLAKNIQYF
TRBJ1-2 | NA | TRBV2 | NA | TGTGCCAGCAGTGTTCTGTCGGGTCATGGCTACACCTTC | CASSVLSGHGYTF
TRBJ1-3 | NA | TRBV21-1 | NA | TGTGCCAGCAGCAAAGCCGTGACAGGGGGCCCCAGACACTTCTCTGGAAACACCATATATTTT | CASSKAVTGGPRHFSGNTIYF
TRBJ2-5 | NA | TRBV7-9 | NA | TGTGCCAGCAGATCCACGGCCGGGGGAGAGACCCAGTACTTC | CASRSTAGGETQYF
TRBJ1-2 | NA | TRBV10-3 | NA | TGTGCCATCAGTGAGTCCCTTTACTCTGGCTACACCTTC | CAISESLYSGYTF
TRBJ1-4 | once | TRBV7-9 | NA | TGTGCCAGCAGCTTCAGCGCCGGGACATATAATGAAAAACTGTTTTTT | CASSFSAGTYNEKLFF
TRBJ2-7 | NA | TRBV11-2 | TRBD2 | TGTGCCAGCGTGCGGGGGGCAACCTACGAGCAGTACTTC | CASVRGATYEQYF
TRBJ2-2 | NA | TRBV19 | NA | TGTGCCAGTAGTATGCGAGACACCGGGGAGCTGTTTTTT | CASSMRDTGELFF
TRBJ1-6 | NA | TRBV28 | TRBD1 | TGTGCCACCAAGAGAGGAGGGGGCGCAGGTTATTCACCCCTCCACTTT | CATKRGGGAGYSPLHF
TRBJ1-1 | NA | TRBV7-2 | TRBD1 | TGTGCCAGCAGCTTAGGGGGACAGAGGAACACTGAAGCTTTCTTT | CASSLGGQRNTEAFF
TRBJ2-7 | NA | TRBV15 | NA | TGTGCCACCAGCAGTGACAGGCGAAGCTCCTACGAGCAGTACTTC | CATSSDRRSSYEQYF
TRBJ1-2 | NA | TRBV6-5 | TRBD1 | TGTGCCAGCAACGATCCCCGGGACAGCAACTATGGCTACACCTTC | CASNDPRDSNYGYTF
TRBJ2-2 | NA | TRBV9 | TRBD1 | TGTGCCAGCAGCCGAACTCCGACAGGGCAAACCGGGGAGCTGTTTTTT | CASSRTPTGQTGELFF
TRBJ1-6 | few | TRBV5-6 | NA | TGTGCCAGCAGCCAGGATTTTAATTCACCCCTCCACTTT | CASSQDFNSPLHF
TRBJ1-1 | few | TRBV5-1 | TRBD1 | TGCGCCAGCAGCTCGGGGGGGACAGCTGAAGCTTTCTTT | CASSSGGTAEAFF
TRBJ1-4 | NA | TRBV4-1 | TRBD1 | TGCGCCAGCAGCCAACCTCGGACAGGGCTGAATGAAAAACTGTTTTTT | CASSQPRTGLNEKLFF
TRBJ1-1 | NA | TRBV7-9 | NA | TGTGCCAGCAGCTTTGCGGGGAACACTGAAGCTTTCTTT | CASSFAGNTEAFF
TRBJ1-5 | few | TRBV2 | NA | TGTGCCAGCAGTGGGAGGGATCAGCCCCAGCATTTT | CASSGRDQPQHF
TRBJ2-1 | NA | TRBV7-3 | NA | TGTGCCAGCAGCTTATCTTATCCAGCGTCCTACAATGAGCAGTTCTTC | CASSLSYPASYNEQFF
TRBJ2-1 | few | TRBV27 | TRBD1 | TGTGCCAGCAGTTACACAGGGGTCACCTACAATGAGCAGTTCTTC | CASSYTGVTYNEQFF
TRBJ2-1 | NA | TRBV5-6 | TRBD2 | TGTGCCAGCAGCATTTTCCTAGCGGCAGCGGGCAATGAGCAGTTCTTC | CASSIFLAAAGNEQFF
TRBJ1-2 | NA | TRBV4-1 | NA | TGCGCCAGCAGCCAAGATAGGGGCCGCTACACCTTC | CASSQDRGRYTF
TRBJ2-5 | NA | TRBV7-2 | NA | TGTGCCAGCAGCTTAGACAGGGTCGAGACCCAGTACTTC | CASSLDRVETQYF
TRBJ1-6 | few | TRBV10-1 | NA | TGCGCCAGCAGTGGGCGGGGGAAAGAGACAATTTTTGATTCACCCCTCCACTTT | CASSGRGKETIFDSPLHF